A single sample gave rise to the 20 T cell receptor beta chains below, sequenced in a study of blood T cell repertoires in COVID-19. Assay used: immunoSEQ multiplex PCR; TCRdb lists only in-frame clones, some missing. The table records about 340,000 clones, around four fifths of them present only once. What was sequenced was peripheral blood. The receptor source for this set is a man aged 25-40 years with active or convalescent COVID-19.

The chain recombines TRBV18 with TRBJ2-7, with 7 bases fitting TRBD1. CDR1 KGHSH and CDR2 LQKENI come from the germline V gene. V gave up 0 bases and J gave up 2 bases; unmatched junction bases: 10. The CDR3 loop spans 17 amino acids. The CDR3 protein is CASSPPGLGQGAYEQYF. The DNA for the CDR3 is TGTGCCAGCTCACCACCGGGGCTCGGGCAGGGGGCCTACGAGCAGTACTTC.

The chain employs TRBV24-1 and TRBJ1-5; TRBD1 might be the D (5 bases). The V gene lost 10 bases and the J gene lost 2 bases, with 11 bases spanning the gap. Looked up from germline, CDR1 is KGHDR and CDR2 is SFDVKD. There are 13 residues in the CDR3. The CDR3 here is CATGGVGNQPQHF. Here the CDR3 DNA reads TGTGCCACGGGAGGGGTGGGCAATCAGCCCCAGCATTTT.

The chain employs TRBV12-3 or TRBV12-4 and TRBJ2-4, with 9 bases that match TRBD2. The V segment lost 4 bases and the J segment 9 bases; nucleotides outside the gene matches: 4. This CDR3 comprises 13 residues. The CDR3 sequence: CASSSGTSFIQYF. CDR3 DNA sequence: TGTGCCAGCAGTTCCGGGACTAGCTTCATTCAGTACTTC.

For the CDR3, the DNA is TGCAGTGCTAGGAACCTACGATCTCTGTTTTTT. It encodes CSARNLRSLFF. V and J are TRBV20-1 and TRBJ1-4; no clear D. The CDR3 is 11 residues long. Germline CDR1 reads DFQATT; CDR2 reads SNEGSKA (reference sequence). Trimming removed 3 bases from V and 14 bases from J, with 13 bases in between.

This clone was seen a few times. This chain connects TRBV7-9 to TRBJ1-4; tentative D call: TRBD1 (5 bases). The CDR3 consists of 15 residues. Per the germline V gene, CDR1 is SEHNR and CDR2 is FQNEAQ (reference sequence). V was clipped by 6 bases and J by 4 bases, with 15 bases between them. CDR3 nucleotide sequence: TGTGCCAGCAGTGGACACGACAGCTATAATGAAAAACTGTTTTTT. As protein: CASSGHDSYNEKLFF.

The rearrangement joins TRBV25-1 to TRBJ2-3, with D possibly matching TRBD1 (6 bases). CDR3 size: 15 residues. Germline V gives CDR1 MGHDK, CDR2 SYGVNS. The V end was cut by 2 bases, the J end by 3 bases, with 12 bases between. The CDR3 region is CASSENRVGTDTQYF. The CDR3 DNA is TGTGCCAGCAGTGAAAACAGGGTAGGGACAGATACGCAGTATTTT.

In this sample, this clone turned up a few times. The rearrangement uses TRBV11-3 and TRBJ2-2; TRBD2 matches at 14 bases. The CDR3 contains 18 residues. The V gene end was trimmed by 3 bases and the J gene end by 1 base; junction bases not matched to a gene: 4. Germline V gene sequence: CDR1 SGHNT, CDR2 YENEEA. The DNA for the CDR3 is TGTGCCAGCAGCTTTGAGACTAGCGGGAGGGGGAACACCGGGGAGCTGTTTTTT. As protein: CASSFETSGRGNTGELFF.

This chain connects TRBV7-2 to TRBJ1-6; 7 bases match TRBD1. The CDR3 length is 16 residues. The junction had 11 bases not matched to a gene; V was cut back by 5 bases and J by 7 bases. The germline gives CDR1 SGHTA, CDR2 FQGNSA. The CDR3 sequence: CASSIIPGTANSPLHF. The CDR3 nucleotides read TGTGCCAGCAGCATTATCCCCGGGACAGCCAATTCACCCCTCCACTTT.

The chain employs TRBV2 and TRBJ1-5; 7 bases line up with TRBD1. This CDR3 is built from 13 residues. J was trimmed by 6 bases and V by 5 bases; bases with no gene match: 4. CDR1 SNHLY and CDR2 FYNNEI come from the germline V gene. The CDR3 nucleotides are TGTGCCAGCAGTCAATCAGGGGGTCAGCCCCAGCATTTT. The encoded protein is CASSQSGGQPQHF.

V and J are TRBV28 and TRBJ2-5; D is perhaps TRBD2 (7 bases). The CDR3 spans 15 residues. The V end lost 3 bases, the J end lost 2 bases, and 13 bases lay between the germline ends. Germline V gene sequence: CDR1 MDHEN, CDR2 SYDVKM. The CDR3 protein is CASSFMGGAQETQYF. The CDR3 region has the DNA TGTGCCAGCAGTTTTATGGGGGGGGCGCAAGAGACCCAGTACTTC.

This clone was found a few times. The chain carries TRBV7-2 and TRBJ2-2; perhaps TRBD2 as D (5 bases). The CDR3 runs 14 residues. Germline values: CDR1 SGHTA, CDR2 FQGNSA. The V and J ends lost 6 bases and 4 bases respectively, with 12 bases between them. The CDR3 protein is CASRAARGTGELFF. In nucleotides, the CDR3 is TGTGCCAGCAGGGCGGCCCGGGGCACCGGGGAGCTGTTTTTT. Drawing the rest from reference TRBV7-2 and TRBJ2-2, the complete variable domain is GAGVSQSPSNKVTEKGKDVELRCDPISGHTALYWYRQSLGQGLEFLIYFQGNSAPDKSGLPSDRFSAERTGGSVSTLTIQRTQQEDSAVYLCASRAARGTGELFFGEGSRLTVL.

The chain has TRBV27 and TRBJ2-5; D might be TRBD1 (5 bases). Germline V lookup: CDR1 MNHEY, CDR2 SMNVEV (reference sequence). The CDR3 is 14 residues long. V gave up 3 bases and J gave up 1 base, with 9 bases separating them. CDR3 nucleotide sequence: TGTGCCAGCAGTTTTGCCAGGGCCCAAGAGACCCAGTACTTC. As protein: CASSFARAQETQYF.

The chain carries TRBV19 and TRBJ2-1; 7 bases agree with TRBD1. The trim removed 8 bases at V and 3 bases at J, leaving 7 bases unmatched. The CDR3 spans 14 residues. The germline V gene has CDR1 LNHDA and CDR2 SQIVND (reference sequence). The CDR3 region is CASAQGVNYNEQFF. The CDR3, as DNA: TGTGCCAGTGCGCAGGGGGTTAACTACAATGAGCAGTTCTTC.

The chain has TRBV5-1 and TRBJ2-7; unclear D gene. Trimming pared 0 bases from V and 3 bases from J, leaving 10 bases between. Germline CDR1 and CDR2: SGHRS and YFSETQ. This CDR3 region has 14 residues. CDR3 DNA sequence: TGCGCCAGCAGCTTGGTTGGCAGAAACTACGAGCAGTACTTC. Its translation is CASSLVGRNYEQYF.

The chain uses TRBV5-4 and TRBJ2-2; D may be TRBD2 (5 bases). Germline CDR1 SGHNT, CDR2 YYREEE (reference sequence). CDR3 length: 14 amino acids. V was pared by 0 bases and J by 5 bases, with 8 bases between. The CDR3, as DNA: TGTGCCAGCAGCTTGGACCGGAGGACCGGGGAGCTGTTTTTT. Amino acid sequence: CASSLDRRTGELFF. Full variable domain (rest looked up from reference TRBV5-4 and TRBJ2-2): ETGVTQSPTHLIKTRGQQVTLRCSSQSGHNTVSWYQQALGQGPQFIFQYYREEENGRGNFPPRFSGLQFPNYSSELNVNALELDDSALYLCASSLDRRTGELFFGEGSRLTVL.

The V call is TRBV5-1, the J call TRBJ2-6; 7 bases are a match to TRBD1. The CDR3 contains 15 residues. The V gene end was trimmed by 4 bases and the J gene end by 4 bases; junction bases not matched to a gene: 5. In germline, CDR1 is SGHRS, CDR2 YFSETQ. Here the CDR3 reads CASSLDRVGANVLTF. In nucleotides, the CDR3 is TGCGCCAGCAGCCTAGACAGGGTCGGGGCCAACGTCCTGACTTTC. Full variable domain (remainder filled in from reference TRBV5-1 and TRBJ2-6): KAGVTQTPRYLIKTRGQQVTLSCSPISGHRSVSWYQQTPGQGLQFLFEYFSETQRNKGNFPGRFSGRQFSNSRSEMNVSTLELGDSALYLCASSLDRVGANVLTFGAGSRLTVL.

The chain joins TRBV19 to TRBJ2-1, with TRBD1 matching over 7 bases. The CDR3 runs 13 residues. The V and J ends lost 3 bases and 9 bases, in that order; junction bases with no gene match: 5. Germline V CDR1 and CDR2: LNHDA, SQIVND (reference sequence). This chain's CDR3 is CASSIDRVGEQFF. The CDR3 DNA reads as TGTGCCAGTAGTATCGACAGGGTAGGTGAGCAGTTCTTC.

This clone was picked up one time. CDR3 loop: CASSLVASGDPASTDTQYF. The CDR3 DNA follows: TGCGCCAGCAGCTTGGTAGCTAGCGGGGACCCGGCCAGCACAGATACGCAGTATTTT. This chain uses TRBV5-1 with TRBJ2-3; 9 nucleotides match TRBD2. CDR1 and CDR2 (germline): SGHRS, YFSETQ. This CDR3 is built from 19 residues. With V trimmed by 0 bases and J by 0 bases, 11 bases remained unmatched.

V gene TRBV7-2 combines with J gene TRBJ2-1, with 9 bases fitting TRBD2. V was clipped by 1 base and J by 7 bases; unmatched bases: 5. This CDR3 region has 15 residues. Germline loops: CDR1 SGHTA, CDR2 FQGNSA. The CDR3 loop is CASSLGGGARNEQFF. The CDR3 DNA sequence: TGTGCCAGCAGCTTAGGCGGGGGGGCGAGGAATGAGCAGTTCTTC.

The chain has TRBV25-1 and TRBJ2-2; 8 bases are a match to TRBD2. J lost 5 bases, V lost 8 bases, and 7 bases had no gene match. The CDR3 has 14 residues. Per germline, CDR1 MGHDK and CDR2 SYGVNS. CDR3 loop: CASAGTRGTGELFF. Here the CDR3 DNA reads TGTGCCAGCGCCGGGACTAGAGGGACCGGGGAGCTGTTTTTT.